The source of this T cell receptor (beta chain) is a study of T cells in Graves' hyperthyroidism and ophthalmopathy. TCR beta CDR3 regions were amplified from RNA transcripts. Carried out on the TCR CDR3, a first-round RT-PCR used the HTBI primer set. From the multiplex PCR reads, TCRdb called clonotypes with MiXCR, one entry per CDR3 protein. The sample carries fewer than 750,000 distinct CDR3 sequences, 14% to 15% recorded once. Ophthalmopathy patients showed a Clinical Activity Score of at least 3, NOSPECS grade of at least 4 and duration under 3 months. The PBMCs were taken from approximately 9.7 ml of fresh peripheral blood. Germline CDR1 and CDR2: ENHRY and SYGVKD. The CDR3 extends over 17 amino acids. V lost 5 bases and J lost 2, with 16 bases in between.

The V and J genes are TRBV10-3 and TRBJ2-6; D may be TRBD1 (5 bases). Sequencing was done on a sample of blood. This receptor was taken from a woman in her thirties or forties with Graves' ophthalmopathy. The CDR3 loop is CAISPRTKDTGANVLTF. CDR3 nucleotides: TGTGCCATCAGTCCCCGGACAAAGGACACTGGGGCCAACGTCCTGACTTTC.